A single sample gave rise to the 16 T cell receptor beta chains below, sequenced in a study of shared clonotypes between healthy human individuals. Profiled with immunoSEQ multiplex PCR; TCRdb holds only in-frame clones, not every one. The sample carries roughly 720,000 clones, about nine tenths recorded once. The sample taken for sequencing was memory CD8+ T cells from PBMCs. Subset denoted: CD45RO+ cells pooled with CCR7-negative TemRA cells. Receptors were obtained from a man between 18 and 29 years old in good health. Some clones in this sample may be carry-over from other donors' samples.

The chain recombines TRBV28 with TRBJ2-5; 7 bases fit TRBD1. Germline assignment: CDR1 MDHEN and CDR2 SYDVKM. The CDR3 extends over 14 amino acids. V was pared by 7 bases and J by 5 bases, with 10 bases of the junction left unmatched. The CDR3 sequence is CASKFGQEWETQYF. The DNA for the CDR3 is TGTGCCAGCAAGTTCGGACAGGAGTGGGAGACCCAGTACTTC.

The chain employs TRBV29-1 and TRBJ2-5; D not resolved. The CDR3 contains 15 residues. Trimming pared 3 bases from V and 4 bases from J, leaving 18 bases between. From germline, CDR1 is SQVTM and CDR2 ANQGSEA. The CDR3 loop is CSVDPGRSRAETQYF. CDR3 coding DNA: TGCAGCGTTGACCCCGGCCGCTCAAGAGCAGAGACCCAGTACTTC.

The CDR3 protein is CASSEPRRVDQPQHF. CDR3 sequence (DNA): TGTGCCAGCAGTGAACCTCGGAGGGTAGATCAGCCCCAGCATTTT. The genes are TRBV2 and TRBJ1-5; D call uncertain. In germline, CDR1 is SNHLY, CDR2 FYNNEI. This CDR3 region has 15 residues. The V end lost 2 bases, the J end lost 5 bases, and 13 bases lay between the germline ends.

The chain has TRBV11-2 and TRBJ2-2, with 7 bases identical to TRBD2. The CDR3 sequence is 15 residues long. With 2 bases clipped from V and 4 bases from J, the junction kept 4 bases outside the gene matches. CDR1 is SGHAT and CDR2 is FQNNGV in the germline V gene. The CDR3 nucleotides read TGTGCCAGCAGCTTATGGGCTAGCGGCACCGGGGAGCTGTTTTTT. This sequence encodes CASSLWASGTGELFF.

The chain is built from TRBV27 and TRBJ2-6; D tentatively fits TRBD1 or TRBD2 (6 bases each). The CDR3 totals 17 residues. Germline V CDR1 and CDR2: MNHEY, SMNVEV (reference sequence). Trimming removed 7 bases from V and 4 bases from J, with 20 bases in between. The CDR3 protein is CASTTSPGAGGANVLTF. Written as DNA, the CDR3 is TGTGCCAGCACCACATCGCCGGGGGCGGGAGGGGCCAACGTCCTGACTTTC.

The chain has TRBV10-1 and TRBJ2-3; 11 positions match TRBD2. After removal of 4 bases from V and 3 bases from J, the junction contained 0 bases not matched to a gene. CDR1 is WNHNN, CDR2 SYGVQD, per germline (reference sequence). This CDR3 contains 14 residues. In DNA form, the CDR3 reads TGCGCCAGCAGTGGACTAGCGGGGACAGATACGCAGTATTTT. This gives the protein CASSGLAGTDTQYF.

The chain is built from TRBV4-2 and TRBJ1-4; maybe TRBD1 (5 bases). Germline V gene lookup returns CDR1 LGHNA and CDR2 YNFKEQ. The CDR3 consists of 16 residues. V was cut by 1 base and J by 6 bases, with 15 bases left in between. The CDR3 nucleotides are TGTGCCAGCAGCCAAGCGAGTGCAGGGAGGGATGAAAAACTGTTTTTT. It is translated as CASSQASAGRDEKLFF.

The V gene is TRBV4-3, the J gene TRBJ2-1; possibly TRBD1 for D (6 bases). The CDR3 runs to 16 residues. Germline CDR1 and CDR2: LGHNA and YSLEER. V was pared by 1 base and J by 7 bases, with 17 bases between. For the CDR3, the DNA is TGCGCCAGCAGCCAAGGGGGGCAACTAGGGTGGAATGAGCAGTTCTTC. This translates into CASSQGGQLGWNEQFF.

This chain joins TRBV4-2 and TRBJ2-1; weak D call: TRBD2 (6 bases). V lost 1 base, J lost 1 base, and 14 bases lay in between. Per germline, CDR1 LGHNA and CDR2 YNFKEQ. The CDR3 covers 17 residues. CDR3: CASSQGADYLSYNEQFF. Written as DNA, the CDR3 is TGTGCCAGCAGCCAAGGCGCGGACTATCTTTCCTACAATGAGCAGTTCTTC.

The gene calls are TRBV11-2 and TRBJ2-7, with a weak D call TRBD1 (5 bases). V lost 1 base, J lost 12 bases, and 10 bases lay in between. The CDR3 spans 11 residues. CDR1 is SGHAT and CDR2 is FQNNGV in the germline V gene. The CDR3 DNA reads TGTGCCAGCAGCTTAGGGACACTGGGGTACTTC. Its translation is CASSLGTLGYF.

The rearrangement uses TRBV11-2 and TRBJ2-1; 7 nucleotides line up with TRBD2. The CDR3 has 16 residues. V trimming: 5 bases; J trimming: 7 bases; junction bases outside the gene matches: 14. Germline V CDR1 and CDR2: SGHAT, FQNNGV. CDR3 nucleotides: TGTGCCAGCAGCCCTGACTGGGGCGGGAGAGGGAATGAGCAGTTCTTC. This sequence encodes CASSPDWGGRGNEQFF.

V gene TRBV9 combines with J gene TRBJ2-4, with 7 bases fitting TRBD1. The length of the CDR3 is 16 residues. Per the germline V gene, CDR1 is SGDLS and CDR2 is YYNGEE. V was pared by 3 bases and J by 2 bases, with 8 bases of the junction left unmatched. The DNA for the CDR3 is TGTGCCAGCAGCGCCAGTCGACAGGGATCCAAAAACATTCAGTACTTC. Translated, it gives CASSASRQGSKNIQYF. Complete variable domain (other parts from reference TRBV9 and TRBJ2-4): DSGVTQTPKHLITATGQRVTLRCSPRSGDLSVYWYQQSLDQGLQFLIQYYNGEERAKGNILERFSAQQFPDLHSELNLSSLELGDSALYFCASSASRQGSKNIQYFGAGTRLSVL.

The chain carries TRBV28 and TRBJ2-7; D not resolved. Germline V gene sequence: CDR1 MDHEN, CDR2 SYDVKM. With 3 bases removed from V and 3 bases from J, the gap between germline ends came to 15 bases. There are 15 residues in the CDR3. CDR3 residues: CASSFSPGVNYEQYF. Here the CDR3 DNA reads TGTGCCAGCAGTTTCTCCCCTGGGGTAAACTACGAGCAGTACTTC.

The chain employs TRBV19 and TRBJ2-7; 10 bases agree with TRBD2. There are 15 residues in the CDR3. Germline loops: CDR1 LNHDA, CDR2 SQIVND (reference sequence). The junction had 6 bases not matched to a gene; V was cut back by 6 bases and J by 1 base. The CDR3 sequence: CASRTVAGGSYEQYF. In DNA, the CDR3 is TGTGCCAGTAGGACGGTAGCGGGAGGTTCCTACGAGCAGTACTTC.

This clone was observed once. Here the CDR3 DNA reads TGTGCCAGCAGCGAAAGGGGTAGCGACTACAATGAGCAGTTCTTC. It encodes CASSERGSDYNEQFF. The rearrangement joins TRBV6-1 to TRBJ2-1, with D perhaps TRBD1 or TRBD2 (5 bases each). The CDR3 extends over 15 amino acids. Trimming left V 6 bases short and J 3 bases short, with 15 bases between. CDR1 and CDR2 from the germline V gene are MNHNS and SASEGT.

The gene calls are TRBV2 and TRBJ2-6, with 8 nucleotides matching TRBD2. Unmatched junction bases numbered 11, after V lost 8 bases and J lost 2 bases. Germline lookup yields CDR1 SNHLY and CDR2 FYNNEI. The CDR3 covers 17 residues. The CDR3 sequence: CASRGGANRTGANVLTF. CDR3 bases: TGTGCCAGCCGGGGGGGAGCCAACCGGACTGGGGCCAACGTCCTGACTTTC. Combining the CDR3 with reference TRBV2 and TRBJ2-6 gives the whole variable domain EPEVTQTPSHQVTQMGQEVILRCVPISNHLYFYWYRQILGQKVEFLVSFYNNEISEKSEIFDDQFSVERPDGSNFTLKIRSTKLEDSAMYFCASRGGANRTGANVLTFGAGSRLTVL.